These 21 T cell receptor beta chains were all obtained from the same sample, sequenced in a study of T cells in Graves' hyperthyroidism and ophthalmopathy (dated by TCRdb to about 2019). Libraries were constructed by multiplex PCR. Sequencing was carried out with an Illumina HiSeq 2000. The TCR beta CDR3 regions were amplified from the RNA transcripts. The TCR CDR3 was subjected to a first round of RT-PCR using the HTBI primer set and the Qiagen OneStep RT-PCR kit. Clones were called with MiXCR by TCRdb after fastp trimmed the public reads at Q25, and only in-frame beta chains were retained. Entries are consolidated by CDR3 protein sequence, retaining the most common genes and DNA. The sample profile shows some 400,000 distinct CDR3 sequences; 15% to 20% of them were found once. The ten top clones hold roughly 3.5% of the sample. The sequencing input was blood. The receptors were gathered from a woman under 30 with Graves' hyperthyroidism.

Ten or more counts support this clonotype. J is TRBJ2-5 and V is TRBV20-1; D is possibly TRBD1 or TRBD2 (6 bases each). Between the trimmed V and J ends, which lost 6 bases and 4 bases, there was a span of 15 bases. Germline loops: CDR1 DFQATT, CDR2 SNEGSKA (reference sequence). The CDR3 consists of 13 residues. In DNA, the CDR3 is TGCAGTGCCCCCGTTGGGGGGCGAGAGACCCAGTACTTC. Residues: CSAPVGGRETQYF.

This clonotype was seen at least ten times. V usage is TRBV29-1 and J usage is TRBJ2-5, with 12 bases matching TRBD1. This CDR3 is 13 amino acids long. The germline V gene encodes CDR1 SQVTM and CDR2 ANQGSEA. J lost 4 bases, V lost 8 bases, and 5 bases had no gene match. CDR3 DNA sequence: TGCAGCTTCGGGACAGGGGGCTTAGAGACCCAGTACTTC. The encoded protein is CSFGTGGLETQYF. The whole variable domain, remainder taken from reference TRBV29-1 and TRBJ2-5, is SAVISQKPSRDICQRGTSLTIQCQVDSQVTMMFWYRQQPGQSLTLIATANQGSEATYESGFVIDKFPISRPNLTFSTLTVSNMSPEDSSIYLCSFGTGGLETQYFGPGTRLLVL.

The rearrangement links TRBV6-4 to TRBJ2-2; tentative D call: TRBD1 (6 bases). The V gene lost 6 bases and the J gene lost 4 bases, with 27 bases spanning the gap. CDR1 MRHNA and CDR2 SNTAGT come from the germline V gene. This CDR3 is 19 amino acids long. DNA for the CDR3: TGTGCCAGCAGGACGGACAGTTTGCCGAGAACCAGGGGCACCGGGGAGCTGTTTTTT. This encodes CASRTDSLPRTRGTGELFF.

This clonotype was counted between two and nine times. The genes are TRBV6-2 or TRBV6-3 and TRBJ1-5; 10 positions match TRBD1. After removal of 6 bases from V and 2 bases from J, the junction contained 13 bases not matched to a gene. Per germline, CDR1 MNHEY and CDR2 SVGEGT. CDR3 length: 18 residues. CDR3 residues: CASRKGGTGERGNQPQHF. In DNA, the CDR3 is TGTGCCAGCAGAAAAGGCGGGACAGGGGAAAGGGGCAATCAGCCCCAGCATTTT.

As concerns this clonotype: A much more abundant neighbour one base away suggests this may be a read error. The chain employs TRBV5-1 and TRBJ2-2, with D possibly matching TRBD2 (5 bases). V was clipped by 9 bases and J by 1 base, with 19 bases between them. This CDR3 has 16 residues. Germline V gives CDR1 SGHRS, CDR2 YFSETQ. Here the CDR3 DNA reads TGCGCCACCAGAAGAACCTACGGGGAGAACACCGGGGAGCTGTTTTTT. Translated: CATRRTYGENTGELFF. Full variable domain (outside the CDR3, taken from reference TRBV5-1 and TRBJ2-2): KAGVTQTPRYLIKTRGQQVTLSCSPISGHRSVSWYQQTPGQGLQFLFEYFSETQRNKGNFPGRFSGRQFSNSRSEMNVSTLELGDSALYLCATRRTYGENTGELFFGEGSRLTVL.

At least ten counts were recorded for this clonotype. The chain couples TRBV20-1 to TRBJ2-3, with TRBD2 identical over 11 bases. V was clipped by 0 bases and J by 2 bases; unmatched bases: 10. The CDR3 runs 18 residues. Germline CDR1 DFQATT, CDR2 SNEGSKA (reference sequence). The CDR3 protein is CSARDYVTSGGYTDTQYF. The CDR3 DNA is TGCAGTGCTAGAGATTACGTAACTAGCGGGGGATACACAGATACGCAGTATTTT.

The rearrangement links TRBV3-1 to TRBJ2-7, with 7 bases that match TRBD1. The germline V gene encodes CDR1 LGHDT and CDR2 YNNKEL (reference sequence). V gave up 4 bases and J gave up 4 bases; unmatched junction bases: 7. The CDR3 length is 14 residues. This CDR3 reads CASSRDRGLYEQYF. CDR3 DNA: TGTGCCAGCAGCCGGGACAGAGGGCTTTACGAGCAGTACTTC.

This clonotype was counted many times. V and J are TRBV18 and TRBJ1-1; no clear D gene. V was cut by 8 bases and J by 1 base, with 8 bases left in between. Per the germline V gene, CDR1 is KGHSH and CDR2 is LQKENI. The CDR3 runs to 12 residues. DNA for the CDR3: TGTGCCAGCAGCCCAGGGAACACTGAAGCTTTCTTT. This encodes CASSPGNTEAFF.

This clonotype was seen repeatedly, ten times or more. The chain recombines TRBV13 with TRBJ2-7, with a possible D match to TRBD1 (7 bases). V gave up 0 bases and J gave up 7 bases, with 13 bases separating them. The CDR3 is 14 amino acids. Germline loops: CDR1 PRHDT, CDR2 FYEKMQ (reference sequence). The CDR3 reads CASSLGGGQWEQYF. The CDR3 nucleotides read TGTGCCAGCAGCTTAGGCGGGGGACAGTGGGAGCAGTACTTC.

This clonotype was seen many times. V usage is TRBV6-5 and J usage is TRBJ1-5, with 8 bases aligning to TRBD1. V was clipped by 4 bases and J by 1 base; unmatched bases: 6. Germline lookup yields CDR1 MNHEY and CDR2 SVGAGI. The CDR3 sequence is 16 residues long. DNA of the CDR3: TGTGCCAGCAGTTTCCTGGACAGGGTAAGCAATCAGCCCCAGCATTTT. This sequence encodes CASSFLDRVSNQPQHF.

This clonotype came up many times. The chain joins TRBV12-3 or TRBV12-4 to TRBJ1-1; D unclear. CDR3 length: 13 amino acids. The germline V and J ends were trimmed by 6 bases and 0 bases, with 8 bases remaining between them. Here the CDR3 reads CASRAEMNTEAFF. The CDR3 nucleotides are TGTGCCAGCAGGGCCGAAATGAACACTGAAGCTTTCTTT.

This clonotype was seen ten or more times. This chain links TRBV7-8 with TRBJ2-7, with 9 positions matching TRBD1. Trimming cost V 7 bases and J 4 bases; bases outside gene matches: 5. The CDR3 spans 13 residues. Germline-derived CDR1 and CDR2 are SGHVS and FQNEAQ. The CDR3 nucleotides read TGTGCCAGCATCCCCGACAGGGGGTACGAGCAGTACTTC. Residues: CASIPDRGYEQYF.

Ten or more counts support this clonotype. This chain joins TRBV10-3 and TRBJ2-7; 7 nucleotides align to TRBD2. The CDR3 contains 14 residues. Germline assignment: CDR1 ENHRY and CDR2 SYGVKD. V lost 6 bases and J lost 5; bases outside the gene matches: 10. DNA of the CDR3: TGTGCCATCAGGGGGACTACGGAGGTAGACGAGCAGTACTTC. Protein sequence: CAIRGTTEVDEQYF.

This clonotype came up many times. V and J are TRBV29-1 and TRBJ1-1; D gene uncertain. The CDR3 totals 12 residues. Germline V gene sequence: CDR1 SQVTM, CDR2 ANQGSEA. Trimming left V 3 bases short and J 1 base short, with 6 bases between. In DNA form, the CDR3 reads TGCAGCGTTGATCGGCAGAACACTGAAGCTTTCTTT. This encodes CSVDRQNTEAFF. The complete variable domain, with remaining parts taken from reference TRBV29-1 and TRBJ1-1, reads SAVISQKPSRDICQRGTSLTIQCQVDSQVTMMFWYRQQPGQSLTLIATANQGSEATYESGFVIDKFPISRPNLTFSTLTVSNMSPEDSSIYLCSVDRQNTEAFFGQGTRLTVV.

For this clonotype: Being one base from a much bigger clone, this may be a read error. This rearrangement joins TRBV28 to TRBJ2-2; 8 bases line up with TRBD2. V shed 6 bases, J shed 0 bases, and the junction held 12 bases outside the gene matches. The CDR3 has 18 amino acids. Germline lookup yields CDR1 MDHEN and CDR2 SYDVKM. The CDR3 DNA reads TGTGCCAGCAGCCGAAACGTAGCGGGGCCTCCGAACACCGGGGAGCTGTTTTTT. Translation gives CASSRNVAGPPNTGELFF. Drawing the rest from reference TRBV28 and TRBJ2-2, the complete variable domain is DVKVTQSSRYLVKRTGEKVFLECVQDMDHENMFWYRQDPGLGLRLIYFSYDVKMKEKGDIPEGYSVSREKKERFSLILESASTNQTSMYLCASSRNVAGPPNTGELFFGEGSRLTVL.

This clonotype was counted many times. This chain connects TRBV20-1 to TRBJ1-5; unclear D gene. The CDR3 has 14 residues. The germline V gene encodes CDR1 DFQATT and CDR2 SNEGSKA (reference sequence). Trimming left V 1 base short and J 2 bases short, with 9 bases between. CDR3 DNA: TGCAGTGCTAGAGTGACATGGGGCAATCAGCCCCAGCATTTT. Amino acids: CSARVTWGNQPQHF.

Ten or more counts support this clonotype. The chain combines TRBV6-1 with TRBJ1-4, with 7 bases lining up with TRBD1. Germline V gene data show CDR1 as MNHNS and CDR2 as SASEGT. V shed 8 bases and J 8 bases; nucleotides not matched to a gene: 8. This CDR3 spans 13 amino acids. CDR3 sequence reads: CASGAQGEEKLFF. The CDR3 DNA reads TGTGCCAGCGGAGCCCAGGGGGAGGAAAAACTGTTTTTT.

The chain employs TRBV6-5 and TRBJ1-1; D is perhaps TRBD1 (6 bases). Trimming removed 4 bases at V and 7 bases at J, with 16 bases between. The CDR3 contains 14 residues. CDR1 is MNHEY and CDR2 is SVGAGI in the germline V gene. The CDR3 is CASSSGHGRDEAFF. The CDR3 nucleotides read TGTGCCAGCAGTTCGGGACACGGTCGTGATGAAGCTTTCTTT.

This clonotype was seen many times. The rearrangement joins TRBV28 to TRBJ2-7, with no clear D. Germline V CDR1 and CDR2: MDHEN, SYDVKM. The V end lost 6 bases, the J end lost 5 bases, and 11 bases lay between the germline ends. This CDR3 contains 12 residues. The CDR3 DNA is TGTGCCAGCAGGGAAAAGGGAAACGAGCAGTACTTC. Amino acids: CASREKGNEQYF.

This clonotype was counted at least ten times. The chain carries TRBV20-1 and TRBJ2-7; D not resolved. The CDR3 is 12 residues long. In germline, CDR1 is DFQATT, CDR2 SNEGSKA (reference sequence). The V end lost 2 bases, the J end lost 1 base, and 6 bases lay between the germline ends. CDR3 amino acids: CSARSRSYEQYF. The CDR3 DNA sequence: TGCAGTGCTAGATCCCGTTCCTACGAGCAGTACTTC.

At least ten counts were recorded for this clonotype. CDR3 sequence (DNA): TGTGCCAGCAGCCCCAACTTGGGCACCGGGGAGCTGTTTTTT. This translates into CASSPNLGTGELFF. The chain links TRBV11-2 to TRBJ2-2; D unresolved. Trimming stripped 5 bases from V and 4 bases from J, with 11 bases between. This CDR3 comprises 14 residues. Looked up from germline, CDR1 is SGHAT and CDR2 is FQNNGV.